These T cell receptor beta chains were read from a single sample in a study of T cell repertoires in cytomegalovirus infection. Via MiXCR, TCRdb re-called the reads, giving one row per CDR3 protein. The table shows about 900,000 distinct CDR3 sequences, with 25% to 40% occurring only once. Antigen specificity for these receptors is unknown. The specimen was cultured CD8+ T cells from PBMCs, collected from culture after CMV antigen stimulation. Receptors were obtained from a human donor in good health (CMV status not recorded). Some clones in this sample may be carry-over from other donors' samples. CDR3s include the opening cysteine and the closing phenylalanine or tryptophan. Each record gives: clone size, J gene, D gene, V gene, CDR3 protein, CDR3 DNA. D genes are given only for firm matches. The size field is filled for only some rows; it gives once, few, many or a size class.

clone size: few; J gene: TRBJ2-2; D gene: -; V gene: TRBV7-9; CDR3 protein: CASSLSLWGANTGELFF; CDR3 DNA: TGTGCCAGCAGCTTAAGCTTGTGGGGCGCGAACACCGGGGAGCTGTTTTTT
clone size: few; J gene: TRBJ2-4; D gene: -; V gene: TRBV10-3; CDR3 protein: CAISGGGVAKNIQYF; CDR3 DNA: TGTGCCATCAGTGGAGGCGGAGTGGCCAAAAACATTCAGTACTTC
clone size: few; J gene: TRBJ2-7; D gene: TRBD2; V gene: TRBV7-6; CDR3 protein: CASSLSGGPSYEQYF; CDR3 DNA: TGTGCCAGCAGCTTAAGCGGGGGGCCTTCCTACGAGCAGTACTTC
clone size: few; J gene: TRBJ1-4; D gene: TRBD1; V gene: TRBV24-1; CDR3 protein: CATSEKPGQVNEKLFF; CDR3 DNA: TGTGCCACCAGTGAAAAACCGGGACAGGTCAATGAAAAACTGTTTTTT
clone size: few; J gene: TRBJ1-1; D gene: -; V gene: TRBV7-6; CDR3 protein: CASSLLSYEDGGNTEAFF; CDR3 DNA: TGTGCCAGCAGCTTACTCTCTTACGAGGACGGGGGGAACACTGAAGCTTTCTTT
clone size: -; J gene: TRBJ2-5; D gene: -; V gene: TRBV12-3/TRBV12-4; CDR3 protein: CASGGSVDQYF; CDR3 DNA: TGTGCCAGCGGAGGCTCCGTTGACCAGTACTTC
clone size: few; J gene: TRBJ1-4; D gene: -; V gene: TRBV11-2; CDR3 protein: CASSSSGGREKLFF; CDR3 DNA: TGTGCCAGCAGCTCGTCCGGGGGGCGAGAAAAACTGTTTTTT
clone size: -; J gene: TRBJ1-1; D gene: -; V gene: TRBV7-8; CDR3 protein: CASSLAFQGSSGTEAFF; CDR3 DNA: TGTGCCAGCAGCTTAGCGTTCCAGGGTTCCTCGGGCACTGAAGCTTTCTTT
clone size: -; J gene: TRBJ2-5; D gene: TRBD1; V gene: TRBV28; CDR3 protein: CASSTERTGRKTQYF; CDR3 DNA: TGTGCCAGCAGTACGGAAAGGACAGGTCGGAAGACCCAGTACTTC
clone size: -; J gene: TRBJ2-5; D gene: -; V gene: TRBV4-1; CDR3 protein: CASSQERTGLDGETQYF; CDR3 DNA: TGTGCCAGCAGCCAAGAGCGCACAGGCTTGGACGGGGAGACCCAGTACTTC
clone size: -; J gene: TRBJ1-6; D gene: TRBD1; V gene: TRBV6-8; CDR3 protein: CASSFSRGNSPLHF; CDR3 DNA: TGTGCCAGCAGTTTCAGCAGGGGGAATTCACCCCTCCACTTT
clone size: -; J gene: TRBJ1-4; D gene: -; V gene: TRBV7-9; CDR3 protein: CASSLGNWEKLFF; CDR3 DNA: TGTGCCAGCAGCTTAGGCAATTGGGAAAAACTGTTTTTT
clone size: few; J gene: TRBJ2-6; D gene: -; V gene: TRBV20-1; CDR3 protein: CSATRQELGANVLTF; CDR3 DNA: TGCAGTGCTACAAGACAGGAACTAGGGGCCAACGTCCTGACTTTC
clone size: once; J gene: TRBJ2-7; D gene: TRBD1; V gene: TRBV27; CDR3 protein: CASIGDSYEQYF; CDR3 DNA: TGTGCCAGCATTGGGGACAGCTACGAGCAGTACTTC
clone size: many; J gene: TRBJ2-1; D gene: -; V gene: TRBV7-6; CDR3 protein: CASSPSGAGGYNEQFF; CDR3 DNA: TGTGCCAGCAGCCCTAGCGGAGCAGGGGGATACAATGAGCAGTTCTTC
clone size: many; J gene: TRBJ1-1; D gene: TRBD1; V gene: TRBV11-1; CDR3 protein: CASRTRDRDPEAFF; CDR3 DNA: TGTGCCAGCAGAACTCGCGACAGGGACCCTGAAGCTTTCTTT
clone size: -; J gene: TRBJ2-3; D gene: -; V gene: TRBV7-2; CDR3 protein: CASSWPGLSTDTQYF; CDR3 DNA: TGTGCCAGCAGCTGGCCGGGACTGAGCACAGATACGCAGTATTTT
clone size: -; J gene: TRBJ2-2; D gene: -; V gene: TRBV12-5; CDR3 protein: CASGFIIRAQNTGELFF; CDR3 DNA: TGTGCTAGTGGATTTATTATCCGGGCCCAGAACACCGGGGAGCTGTTTTTT
clone size: -; J gene: TRBJ2-1; D gene: TRBD2; V gene: TRBV4-3; CDR3 protein: CASSQDTWAGGADNEQFF; CDR3 DNA: TGCGCCAGCAGCCAAGATACTTGGGCGGGGGGGGCAGACAATGAGCAGTTCTTC
clone size: -; J gene: TRBJ1-5; D gene: TRBD1; V gene: TRBV11-2; CDR3 protein: CASSDGTDDQPQHF; CDR3 DNA: TGTGCCAGCAGCGACGGGACAGACGATCAGCCCCAGCATTTT
clone size: -; J gene: TRBJ1-5; D gene: TRBD1; V gene: TRBV20-1; CDR3 protein: CSAPDREGQPQHF; CDR3 DNA: TGCAGTGCCCCGGACAGGGAGGGTCAGCCCCAGCATTTT
clone size: many; J gene: TRBJ2-7; D gene: TRBD1; V gene: TRBV7-2; CDR3 protein: CASSVGWTGDIYEQYF; CDR3 DNA: TGTGCCAGCAGCGTTGGATGGACAGGGGATATATACGAGCAGTACTTC
clone size: few; J gene: TRBJ1-6; D gene: TRBD1; V gene: TRBV27; CDR3 protein: CASSSQGGHNSPLHF; CDR3 DNA: TGTGCCAGCAGTTCTCAAGGGGGCCATAATTCACCCCTCCACTTT
clone size: -; J gene: TRBJ2-2; D gene: TRBD2; V gene: TRBV24-1; CDR3 protein: CATSDPSGGNTGELFF; CDR3 DNA: TGTGCCACCAGTGATCCCTCGGGGGGGAACACCGGGGAGCTGTTTTTT
clone size: few; J gene: TRBJ2-2; D gene: TRBD1; V gene: TRBV7-9; CDR3 protein: CASSLPGTANTGELFF; CDR3 DNA: TGTGCCAGCAGCTTACCCGGGACAGCGAACACCGGGGAGCTGTTTTTT
clone size: -; J gene: TRBJ2-2; D gene: -; V gene: TRBV10-3; CDR3 protein: CAIRVSGELFF; CDR3 DNA: TGTGCCATCAGGGTCTCCGGGGAGCTGTTTTTT
clone size: once; J gene: TRBJ2-5; D gene: -; V gene: TRBV7-6; CDR3 protein: CVSSPMDSPGETQYF; CDR3 DNA: TGTGTCAGCAGCCCCATGGACAGCCCAGGGGAGACCCAGTACTTC
clone size: many; J gene: TRBJ1-5; D gene: -; V gene: TRBV7-9; CDR3 protein: CASSPGGQPQHF; CDR3 DNA: TGTGCCAGCAGCCCCGGGGGTCAGCCCCAGCATTTT
clone size: many; J gene: TRBJ1-6; D gene: -; V gene: TRBV2; CDR3 protein: CASKGTESRHSPLHF; CDR3 DNA: TGTGCCAGCAAAGGCACAGAGTCCCGGCATTCACCCCTCCACTTT
clone size: -; J gene: TRBJ1-1; D gene: TRBD1; V gene: TRBV27; CDR3 protein: CASTSGGVNTEAFF; CDR3 DNA: TGTGCCAGCACCTCAGGGGGCGTGAACACTGAAGCTTTCTTT
clone size: many; J gene: TRBJ2-7; D gene: TRBD1; V gene: TRBV12-3/TRBV12-4; CDR3 protein: CASSPGTGPYEQYF; CDR3 DNA: TGTGCCAGCAGCCCCGGGACAGGGCCCTACGAGCAGTACTTC
clone size: -; J gene: TRBJ2-2; D gene: -; V gene: TRBV19; CDR3 protein: CASRVWGTGELFF; CDR3 DNA: TGTGCCAGTAGGGTATGGGGCACCGGGGAGCTGTTTTTT
clone size: -; J gene: TRBJ1-1; D gene: -; V gene: TRBV10-2; CDR3 protein: CASSEYSGRGTEAFF; CDR3 DNA: TGCGCCAGCAGTGAATACTCCGGACGGGGGACTGAAGCTTTCTTT
clone size: -; J gene: TRBJ1-2; D gene: TRBD1; V gene: TRBV27; CDR3 protein: CASRGRGHDGYTF; CDR3 DNA: TGTGCCAGCCGGGGAAGGGGGCATGATGGCTACACCTTC
clone size: -; J gene: TRBJ2-6; D gene: -; V gene: TRBV20-1; CDR3 protein: CSARERNSGANVLTF; CDR3 DNA: TGCAGTGCTAGGGAGCGGAACTCTGGGGCCAACGTCCTGACTTTC
clone size: -; J gene: TRBJ2-2; D gene: TRBD2; V gene: TRBV7-9; CDR3 protein: CASSSPTSGGYTGELFF; CDR3 DNA: TGTGCCAGCAGCTCACCGACTAGCGGGGGATACACCGGGGAGCTGTTTTTT
clone size: -; J gene: TRBJ1-1; D gene: -; V gene: TRBV5-1; CDR3 protein: CASSLAKVGGTEAFF; CDR3 DNA: TGCGCCAGCAGCTTGGCCAAGGTAGGAGGCACTGAAGCTTTCTTT
clone size: -; J gene: TRBJ2-7; D gene: -; V gene: TRBV20-1; CDR3 protein: CSARTFSYEQYF; CDR3 DNA: TGCAGTGCCAGGACATTTTCCTACGAGCAGTACTTC
clone size: few; J gene: TRBJ2-2; D gene: -; V gene: TRBV6-1; CDR3 protein: CASSVSPGTGELFF; CDR3 DNA: TGTGCCAGCAGTGTAAGTCCCGGAACCGGGGAGCTGTTTTTT
clone size: -; J gene: TRBJ2-3; D gene: TRBD2; V gene: TRBV5-1; CDR3 protein: CATWGGDTQYF; CDR3 DNA: TGCGCCACCTGGGGGGGAGATACGCAGTATTTT
clone size: once; J gene: TRBJ2-2; D gene: -; V gene: TRBV14; CDR3 protein: CASSQDISRLGELFF; CDR3 DNA: TGTGCCAGCAGCCAAGATATTTCACGGTTGGGGGAGCTGTTTTTT
clone size: -; J gene: TRBJ2-6; D gene: TRBD1; V gene: TRBV27; CDR3 protein: CASRAWDRNSGANVLTF; CDR3 DNA: TGTGCCAGCAGGGCCTGGGACAGGAACTCTGGGGCCAACGTCCTGACTTTC